These 18 T cell receptor beta chains share one sample of origin, sequenced in a study of cytomegalovirus exposure and HLA in healthy donors. PCR used 60 Vbeta primers and 13 Jbeta primers. Sequencing used immunoSEQ multiplex PCR; TCRdb keeps in-frame clones, though not all of them. The sample has some 120,000 clones; the top ten hold around 3.9%. The sequencing sample was made of PBMCs. These receptor sequences come from a man aged 18-30 years in good health and CMV-seronegative.

This chain links TRBV18 with TRBJ1-1; perhaps TRBD1 as D (5 bases). The CDR3 loop spans 12 amino acids. CDR1 KGHSH and CDR2 LQKENI come from the germline V gene. V was pared by 6 bases and J by 1 base, with 6 bases between. CDR3 in amino acids: CASSQGNTEAFF. The CDR3 DNA reads TGTGCCAGCTCCCAGGGGAACACTGAAGCTTTCTTT. The variable domain in full, completed from reference TRBV18 and TRBJ1-1, reads NAGVMQNPRHLVRRRGQEARLRCSPMKGHSHVYWYRQLPEEGLKFMVYLQKENIIDESGMPKERFSAEFPKEGPSILRIQQVVRGDSAAYFCASSQGNTEAFFGQGTRLTVV.

This chain links TRBV6-5 with TRBJ2-2; perhaps TRBD2 as D (6 bases). Germline loops: CDR1 MNHEY, CDR2 SVGAGI. The CDR3 length is 15 residues. V was cut by 6 bases and J by 6 bases, with 17 bases left in between. The CDR3 DNA sequence: TGTGCCAGCAGACCCCCCGGGAGATGGGCCGGGGAGCTGTTTTTT. Translated, it gives CASRPPGRWAGELFF.

The chain links TRBV4-1 to TRBJ1-1, with 10 bases aligning to TRBD1. V gave up 4 bases and J gave up 3 bases; unmatched junction bases: 5. Germline CDR1 and CDR2: MGHRA and YSYEKL. CDR3 size: 15 residues. In nucleotides, the CDR3 is TGCGCCAGCAGCCTCGGACAGGGGGAATACACTGAAGCTTTCTTT. This gives the protein CASSLGQGEYTEAFF.

The chain has TRBV6-1 and TRBJ1-1; unclear D gene. V lost 7 bases, J lost 4 bases, and 13 bases lay in between. Germline CDR1 and CDR2: MNHNS and SASEGT. The CDR3 runs to 13 residues. CDR3 DNA: TGTGCCAGCACTCCCTGGGAGGGCACTGAAGCTTTCTTT. Translated, it gives CASTPWEGTEAFF.

This rearrangement joins TRBV6-1 to TRBJ2-5; 8 bases match TRBD1. The J call could be wrong; TRBJ2-7 is a better fit for the DNA end. Germline V gene sequence: CDR1 MNHNS, CDR2 SASEGT. This CDR3 has 14 residues. The DNA of the CDR3 is TGTGCCAGCAGTGAAGTCAGGGGGCTCTACGAGCAGTACTTC. It encodes CASSEVRGLYEQYF.

The rearrangement joins TRBV5-1 to TRBJ2-7; 8 nucleotides line up with TRBD1. Germline trimming cut 4 bases from V and 2 bases from J; bases unmatched to any gene: 11. The germline V gene encodes CDR1 SGHRS and CDR2 YFSETQ. The CDR3 is 16 amino acids. The DNA for the CDR3 is TGCGCCAGCAGCCCCACCGGGACAGGACTTACCTACGAGCAGTACTTC. Translating it yields CASSPTGTGLTYEQYF.

This sequence joins TRBV18 and TRBJ2-6, with TRBD1 identical over 11 bases. V dropped 4 bases and J dropped 0; count of bases not matched to a gene: 5. Germline lookup yields CDR1 KGHSH and CDR2 LQKENI. CDR3 length: 18 residues. The CDR3 loop is CASSLTGTGGSGANVLTF. The CDR3 DNA sequence: TGTGCCAGCTCACTAACCGGGACAGGGGGCTCTGGGGCCAACGTCCTGACTTTC. The full variable domain, its missing parts supplied by reference TRBV18 and TRBJ2-6, is NAGVMQNPRHLVRRRGQEARLRCSPMKGHSHVYWYRQLPEEGLKFMVYLQKENIIDESGMPKERFSAEFPKEGPSILRIQQVVRGDSAAYFCASSLTGTGGSGANVLTFGAGSRLTVL.

This rearrangement joins TRBV27 to TRBJ2-1, with D perhaps matching TRBD1 (5 bases). The V end lost 11 bases, the J end lost 0 bases, and 14 bases lay between the germline ends. Germline assignment: CDR1 MNHEY and CDR2 SMNVEV (reference sequence). This CDR3 is built from 14 residues. The CDR3 DNA follows: TGTGCCCCCCGACAGTACAGCTCCTACAATGAGCAGTTCTTC. Translating gives CAPRQYSSYNEQFF.

This chain uses TRBV28 with TRBJ1-5; D unclear. Germline V gives CDR1 MDHEN, CDR2 SYDVKM. V shed 3 bases and J shed 7 bases, with 16 bases lying between them. CDR3 size: 15 residues. The CDR3 DNA is TGTGCCAGCAGTTTTCGGAGATACCGGAGACAGCCCCAGCATTTT. Protein sequence: CASSFRRYRRQPQHF.

This chain uses TRBV6-6 with TRBJ2-7, with TRBD2 matching over 8 bases. With 5 bases clipped from V and 2 bases from J, the junction kept 8 bases outside the gene matches. The CDR3 is 15 amino acids. Germline V lookup: CDR1 MNHNY, CDR2 SVGAGI (reference sequence). In nucleotides, the CDR3 is TGTGCCAGCAGTCAACTACTAGCGGCCCCCTACGAGCAGTACTTC. Translated, it gives CASSQLLAAPYEQYF.

The genes are TRBV19 and TRBJ1-2; D not resolved. The CDR3 length is 13 residues. Looked up from germline, CDR1 is LNHDA and CDR2 is SQIVND (reference sequence). Trimming took off 6 bases at V and 2 bases at J, with 10 bases between the two ends. The CDR3 nucleotides read TGTGCCAGTAGCTCAACTAAGAACTATGGCTACACCTTC. Residues: CASSSTKNYGYTF.

The V and J genes are TRBV28 and TRBJ1-2; D may be TRBD1 (5 bases). Germline-derived CDR1 and CDR2 are MDHEN and SYDVKM. The length of the CDR3 is 14 residues. V was pared by 6 bases and J by 8 bases, with 19 bases between. The CDR3 region is CASRGPRASEGYTF. The DNA of the CDR3 is TGTGCCAGCAGGGGGCCCCGGGCCTCCGAGGGCTACACCTTC.

The chain combines TRBV2 with TRBJ1-2; tentative D call: TRBD1 (6 bases). The length of the CDR3 is 16 residues. Trimming removed 8 bases from V and 4 bases from J, with 23 bases in between. Germline loops: CDR1 SNHLY, CDR2 FYNNEI. The CDR3 is CASGLEYQGSLYGYTF. As DNA, the CDR3 is TGTGCCAGCGGATTGGAGTATCAGGGGTCCCTCTATGGCTACACCTTC.

The V and J genes are TRBV5-6 and TRBJ1-5; 10 bases line up with TRBD1. The CDR3 extends over 16 amino acids. The J segment lost 2 bases and the V segment lost 2 bases, leaving 4 bases of the junction unmatched. In germline, CDR1 is SGHDT, CDR2 YYEEEE. The CDR3 region is CASSLGQGVGNQPQHF. The DNA for the CDR3 is TGTGCCAGCAGCTTAGGACAGGGGGTCGGCAATCAGCCCCAGCATTTT.

The chain joins TRBV5-1 to TRBJ2-7; 9 bases are a match to TRBD2. The CDR3 sequence is 15 residues long. From germline, CDR1 is SGHRS and CDR2 YFSETQ. V lost 4 bases and J lost 6; bases outside the gene matches: 11. In nucleotides, the CDR3 is TGCGCCAGCAGCCCCGAGGGGACTAGCCTCGGCGAGCAGTACTTC. Translating gives CASSPEGTSLGEQYF.

The chain joins TRBV5-1 to TRBJ2-3, with TRBD1 matching over 10 bases. J was trimmed by 3 bases and V by 0 bases; bases with no gene match: 7. The CDR3 is 17 amino acids. Germline CDR1 reads SGHRS; CDR2 reads YFSETQ. In DNA form, the CDR3 reads TGCGCCAGCAGCTTGGGACGACAGGGGGCTAGAACAGATACGCAGTATTTT. This encodes CASSLGRQGARTDTQYF.

Comments on this clone: Relative to the germline gene, one junction end is altered; a read error may explain this. The rearrangement joins TRBV6-6 to TRBJ2-5; D remains unclear. The CDR3 extends over 12 amino acids. CDR1 MNHNY and CDR2 SVGAGI come from the germline V gene (reference sequence). The CDR3 coding sequence is TGTGCCAGCCGAGAGTACCAAGAGGCCCAGTACTTC. Residues: CASREYQEAQYF.

This chain connects TRBV11-1 to TRBJ1-2, with TRBD1 as a possible D gene (6 bases). This CDR3 comprises 14 residues. V lost 8 bases and J lost 4, with 17 bases in between. In germline, CDR1 is SGHAT, CDR2 FQDESV (reference sequence). The CDR3 DNA reads as TGTGCCAGCTCTTCGGGACATATCCTCTATGGCTACACCTTC. Protein: CASSSGHILYGYTF.